This TCR beta chain is drawn from a study of blood T cell repertoires in COVID-19. About the study: In each case, the material was cDNA or gDNA derived from T cells, B-cell-depleted T cells, or PBMCs.

Produced via immunoSEQ multiplex PCR; TCRdb's table is partial and in-frame only. The sample has 95,000 to 150,000 clones, 85% seen once. Germline V gene sequence: CDR1 LGHDT, CDR2 YNNKEL (reference sequence). CDR3 length: 15 residues. The V and J ends lost 5 bases and 3 bases respectively, with 16 bases between them. V usage is TRBV3-1 (or the pseudogene TRBV3-2) and J usage is TRBJ1-2, with D possibly matching TRBD1 (6 bases). Sequenced sample: peripheral blood. This sequence was found in an older man with active or convalescent COVID-19. CDR3 residues: CASSDRSPTDYGYTF. The DNA of the CDR3 is TGTGCCAGCAGCGACAGGTCTCCCACTGACTATGGCTACACCTTC.